Each of the 19 T cell receptor beta chains below was sequenced from the same sample in a study of blood T cell repertoires in COVID-19. The assay was immunoSEQ multiplex PCR, and TCRdb's table has in-frame clones only and misses some. This table has approximately 20,000 clones, 70% to 85% appearing once. Sequenced: peripheral blood. All receptors come from a human donor in a cohort sampled during active COVID-19.

This chain joins TRBV5-1 and TRBJ2-5; D perhaps matches TRBD2 (6 bases). Trimming left V 2 bases short and J 3 bases short, with 20 bases between. CDR1 is SGHRS, CDR2 YFSETQ, per germline. The CDR3 sequence is 17 residues long. This chain's CDR3 is CASSLPPRGRGEETQYF. DNA for the CDR3: TGCGCCAGCAGCTTACCTCCGCGGGGACGCGGTGAAGAGACCCAGTACTTC.

The chain combines TRBV7-2 with TRBJ2-7, with TRBD1 identical over 7 bases. Germline-derived CDR1 and CDR2 are SGHTA and FQGNSA. V dropped 5 bases and J dropped 3; count of bases not matched to a gene: 7. The length of the CDR3 is 14 residues. The CDR3 is CASSGSGQIYEQYF. In nucleotides, the CDR3 is TGTGCCAGCAGCGGCTCGGGACAGATCTACGAGCAGTACTTC.

This chain links TRBV20-1 with TRBJ1-6, with a possible D match to TRBD1 (6 bases). This CDR3 spans 13 amino acids. Germline V lookup: CDR1 DFQATT, CDR2 SNEGSKA (reference sequence). V was clipped by 3 bases and J by 10 bases, with 13 bases between them. CDR3 sequence reads: CSASSGDGSPLHF. The DNA of the CDR3 is TGCAGTGCTAGTTCAGGGGATGGCTCACCCCTCCACTTT.

The chain carries TRBV5-1 and TRBJ2-7; 10 bases agree with TRBD2. V dropped 3 bases and J dropped 2; count of bases not matched to a gene: 5. CDR3 length equals 15 residues. Germline-derived CDR1 and CDR2 are SGHRS and YFSETQ. For the CDR3, the DNA is TGCGCCAGCAGCTCCCCTCTAGCGGGAGCCTACGAGCAGTACTTC. Translating it yields CASSSPLAGAYEQYF.

The rearrangement joins TRBV19 to TRBJ2-5, with 8 bases identical to TRBD1. V lost 4 bases to trimming and J lost 5 bases; unmatched junction nucleotides: 3. The CDR3 runs to 13 residues. Germline V gene data show CDR1 as LNHDA and CDR2 as SQIVND (reference sequence). The CDR3 DNA reads TGTGCCAGTAGTAGGACAGGGTTTGAGACCCAGTACTTC. Its protein is CASSRTGFETQYF.

CDR3 sequence reads: CASSESLRGRGYGYTF. Here the CDR3 DNA reads TGTGCCAGCAGTGAAAGCTTGCGGGGGCGCGGCTATGGCTACACCTTC. The chain links TRBV6-1 to TRBJ1-2; D might be TRBD1 (6 bases). The CDR3 loop spans 16 amino acids. The germline V and J ends were trimmed by 2 bases and 4 bases, with 17 bases remaining between them. In germline, CDR1 is MNHNS, CDR2 SASEGT.

The rearrangement joins TRBV25-1 to TRBJ2-3; D gene uncertain. The V end was cut by 2 bases, the J end by 4 bases, with 4 bases between. Germline V gene lookup returns CDR1 MGHDK and CDR2 SYGVNS. This CDR3 is built from 12 residues. The CDR3 bases are TGTGCCAGCAGTGAAATCGCAGATACGCAGTATTTT. This encodes CASSEIADTQYF.

The CDR3 sequence: CASSAQGAPYNEQFF. The CDR3 region has the DNA TGTGCCAGCAGCGCACAGGGGGCCCCCTACAATGAGCAGTTCTTC. The chain links TRBV9 to TRBJ2-1, with 9 nucleotides matching TRBD1. Germline CDR1 and CDR2: SGDLS and YYNGEE. Germline trimming cut 3 bases from V and 2 bases from J; bases unmatched to any gene: 3. The CDR3 covers 15 residues.

This clone is a singleton in its sample. The V and J genes are TRBV2 and TRBJ2-5, with 7 nucleotides matching TRBD1. The CDR3 loop spans 15 amino acids. CDR1 is SNHLY, CDR2 FYNNEI, per germline. V lost 5 bases and J lost 3; bases outside the gene matches: 9. CDR3 region: CASSRHRGREETQYF. The DNA for the CDR3 is TGTGCCAGCAGTCGACACAGGGGAAGGGAAGAGACCCAGTACTTC.

The chain recombines TRBV27 with TRBJ2-2; perhaps TRBD2 as D (6 bases). Trimming shortened V by 7 bases and J by 5 bases, and 11 bases separated the two germline ends. CDR3 size: 13 residues. The V gene's germline CDR1 is MNHEY and CDR2 SMNVEV (reference sequence). The CDR3 region has the DNA TGTGCCAGCAATACGCGGGATACCGGGGAGCTGTTTTTT. Protein: CASNTRDTGELFF.

The chain uses TRBV28 and TRBJ2-1; possible D gene TRBD1, 6 bases. Germline assignment: CDR1 MDHEN and CDR2 SYDVKM. This CDR3 has 14 amino acids. Trimming shortened V by 4 bases and J by 9 bases, and 16 bases separated the two germline ends. The DNA for the CDR3 is TGTGCCAGCAGTTCCGGGCAGGGGAAGAGTGAGCAGTTCTTC. It codes for CASSSGQGKSEQFF.

V is TRBV4-1 and J is TRBJ2-7, with TRBD1 matching over 8 bases. The V and J ends lost 0 bases and 2 bases, in that order; junction bases with no gene match: 6. Germline CDR1 and CDR2: MGHRA and YSYEKL. This CDR3 contains 16 residues. As DNA, the CDR3 is TGCGCCAGCAGCCAAGAAGTGCGGACAGGGACCTACGAGCAGTACTTC. Residues: CASSQEVRTGTYEQYF.

The chain is built from TRBV28 and TRBJ2-1; D is unclear. With 6 bases removed from V and 3 bases from J, the gap between germline ends came to 9 bases. CDR3 size: 13 residues. Germline assignment: CDR1 MDHEN and CDR2 SYDVKM. The CDR3 sequence: CASSLILYNEQFF. CDR3 coding DNA: TGTGCCAGCAGCCTTATACTCTACAATGAGCAGTTCTTC.

This chain links TRBV25-1 with TRBJ1-5, with 9 nucleotides matching TRBD1. The V gene end was trimmed by 6 bases and the J gene end by 5 bases; junction bases not matched to a gene: 2. Germline CDR1 is MGHDK and CDR2 is SYGVNS. The CDR3 has 13 residues. CDR3 in DNA: TGTGCCAGCAGCCGACAGGGGGATCAGCCCCAGCATTTT. As protein: CASSRQGDQPQHF.

This sequence joins TRBV5-1 and TRBJ2-1, with D maybe TRBD1 (5 bases). The germline gives CDR1 SGHRS, CDR2 YFSETQ. V lost 2 bases, J lost 0 bases, and 15 bases lay in between. The CDR3 contains 17 residues. CDR3 bases: TGCGCCAGCAGCTTAAGGGCTCGACAGAGCTCCTACAATGAGCAGTTCTTC. Translated: CASSLRARQSSYNEQFF. Filled out from reference TRBV5-1 and TRBJ2-1, the complete variable domain reads KAGVTQTPRYLIKTRGQQVTLSCSPISGHRSVSWYQQTPGQGLQFLFEYFSETQRNKGNFPGRFSGRQFSNSRSEMNVSTLELGDSALYLCASSLRARQSSYNEQFFGPGTRLTVL.

This chain joins TRBV25-1 and TRBJ1-6; 8 nucleotides match TRBD1. The CDR3 is made up of 15 amino acids. J was trimmed by 7 bases and V by 1 base; bases with no gene match: 3. Germline assignment: CDR1 MGHDK and CDR2 SYGVNS. CDR3 nucleotides: TGTGCCAGCAGTGAATTGGACAGGGACAATTCACCCCTCCACTTT. Its translation: CASSELDRDNSPLHF.

The chain is built from TRBV11-2 and TRBJ2-2; 10 bases fit TRBD2. Germline V gene sequence: CDR1 SGHAT, CDR2 FQNNGV. V shed 4 bases, J shed 5 bases, and the junction held 4 bases outside the gene matches. The CDR3 contains 15 residues. This CDR3 is CASSSAGGVTGELFF. The CDR3 nucleotides read TGTGCCAGCAGCTCAGCGGGAGGGGTAACCGGGGAGCTGTTTTTT.

J is TRBJ2-7 and V is TRBV28; 7 bases agree with TRBD1. The V segment lost 4 bases and the J segment 3 bases; nucleotides outside the gene matches: 12. The CDR3 runs 16 residues. Germline-derived CDR1 and CDR2 are MDHEN and SYDVKM. CDR3 in DNA: TGTGCCAGCAGTTCCCCCCGGGGACAGCGAAACTACGAGCAGTACTTC. Translation: CASSSPRGQRNYEQYF.

The V call is TRBV10-3, the J call TRBJ1-2, with 7 bases matching TRBD1. Trimming at V came to 6 bases and at J to 6 bases, leaving 7 bases not matched to a gene. Germline-derived CDR1 and CDR2 are ENHRY and SYGVKD. The length of the CDR3 is 13 residues. CDR3 residues: CAISRDSSNGYTF. CDR3 bases: TGTGCCATCAGCAGGGACAGTTCGAATGGCTACACCTTC.